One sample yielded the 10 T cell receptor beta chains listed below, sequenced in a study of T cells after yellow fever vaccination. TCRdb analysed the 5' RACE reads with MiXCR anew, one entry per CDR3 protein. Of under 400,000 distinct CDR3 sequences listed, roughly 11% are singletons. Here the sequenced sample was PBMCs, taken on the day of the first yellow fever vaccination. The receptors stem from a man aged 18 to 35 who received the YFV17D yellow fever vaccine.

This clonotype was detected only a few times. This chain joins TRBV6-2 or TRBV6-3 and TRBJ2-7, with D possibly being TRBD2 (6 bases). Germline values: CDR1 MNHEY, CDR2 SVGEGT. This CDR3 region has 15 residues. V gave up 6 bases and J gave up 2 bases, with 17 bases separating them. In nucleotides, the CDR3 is TGTGCCAGCAGCTCTCCCGGGAGCGCTACCTACGAGCAGTACTTC. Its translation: CASSSPGSATYEQYF.

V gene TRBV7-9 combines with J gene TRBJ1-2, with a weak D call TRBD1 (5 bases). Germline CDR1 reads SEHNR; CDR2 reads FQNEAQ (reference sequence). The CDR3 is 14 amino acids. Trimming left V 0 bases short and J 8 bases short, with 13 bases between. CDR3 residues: CASSLAGHITGYTF. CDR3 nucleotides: TGTGCCAGCAGCTTAGCGGGGCACATCACGGGCTACACCTTC.

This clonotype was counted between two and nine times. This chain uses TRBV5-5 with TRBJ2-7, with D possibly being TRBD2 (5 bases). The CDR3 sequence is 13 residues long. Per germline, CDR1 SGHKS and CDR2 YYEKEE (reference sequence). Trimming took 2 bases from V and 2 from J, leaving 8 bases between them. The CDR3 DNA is TGTGCCAGCAGCTTCGGAGGCACCTACGAGCAGTACTTC. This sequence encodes CASSFGGTYEQYF.

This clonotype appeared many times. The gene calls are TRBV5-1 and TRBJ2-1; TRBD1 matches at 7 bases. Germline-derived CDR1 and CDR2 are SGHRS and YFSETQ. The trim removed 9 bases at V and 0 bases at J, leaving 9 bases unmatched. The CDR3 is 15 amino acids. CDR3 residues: CATRTGISSYNEQFF. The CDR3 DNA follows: TGCGCCACCCGGACAGGAATAAGCTCCTACAATGAGCAGTTCTTC.

The DNA for the CDR3 is TGCAGCGCGGGACAGCGGGGGGACAGCACAGATACGCAGTATTTT. Translation gives CSAGQRGDSTDTQYF. The chain combines TRBV29-1 with TRBJ2-3; 9 bases align to TRBD2. Germline V gene lookup returns CDR1 SQVTM and CDR2 ANQGSEA. With 7 bases clipped from V and 0 bases from J, the junction kept 8 bases outside the gene matches. The CDR3 has 15 amino acids.

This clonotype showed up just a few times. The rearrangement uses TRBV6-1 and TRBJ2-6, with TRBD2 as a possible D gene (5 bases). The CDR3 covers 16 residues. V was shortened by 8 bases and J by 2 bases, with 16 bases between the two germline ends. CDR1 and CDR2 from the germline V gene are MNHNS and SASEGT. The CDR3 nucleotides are TGTGCCAGCCTCGAGGTTGGGGAGACTGGGGCCAACGTCCTGACTTTC. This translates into CASLEVGETGANVLTF.

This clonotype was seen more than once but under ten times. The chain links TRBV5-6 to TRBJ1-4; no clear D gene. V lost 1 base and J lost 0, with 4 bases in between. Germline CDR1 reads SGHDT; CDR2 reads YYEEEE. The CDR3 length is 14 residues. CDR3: CASSLWATNEKLFF. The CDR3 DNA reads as TGTGCCAGCAGCTTGTGGGCAACTAATGAAAAACTGTTTTTT.

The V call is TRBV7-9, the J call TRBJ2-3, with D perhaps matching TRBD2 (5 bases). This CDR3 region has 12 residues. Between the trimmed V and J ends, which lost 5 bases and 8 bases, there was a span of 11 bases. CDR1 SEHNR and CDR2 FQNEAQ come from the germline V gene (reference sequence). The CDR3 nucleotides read TGTGCCAGCAGCCCGGCACTAGGTACGCAGTATTTT. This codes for CASSPALGTQYF.

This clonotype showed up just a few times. CDR3: CASSQFYSVSTDTQYF. Written as DNA, the CDR3 is TGTGCCAGCAGCCAATTTTACAGTGTTAGCACAGATACGCAGTATTTT. The V gene is TRBV13, the J gene TRBJ2-3; D uncertain. The CDR3 consists of 16 residues. The V and J ends lost 5 bases and 0 bases respectively, with 15 bases between them. The germline gives CDR1 PRHDT, CDR2 FYEKMQ (reference sequence).

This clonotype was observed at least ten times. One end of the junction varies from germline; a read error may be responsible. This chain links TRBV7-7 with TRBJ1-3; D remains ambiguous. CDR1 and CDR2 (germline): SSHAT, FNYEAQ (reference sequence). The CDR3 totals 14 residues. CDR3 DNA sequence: TGTGCTAGCAGCTTAACCCACTCTGGAAACACCATATATTTT. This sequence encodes CASSLTHSGNTIYF.